Listed here is a single T cell receptor beta chain. These data are taken from a study of blood T cell repertoires in COVID-19. Across the whole study: The United States, Italy and Spain were the sources of the acute and convalescent COVID-19 samples. T cells, B-cell-depleted T cells, or PBMCs provided the cDNA or gDNA that served as material.

Germline CDR1 and CDR2: ENHRY and SYGVKD. This CDR3 region has 15 residues. Trimming pared 3 bases from V and 0 bases from J, leaving 11 bases between. The method was immunoSEQ multiplex PCR; TCRdb's version includes in-frame clones alone and lacks a portion of them. This table has about 410,000 clones, around 90% appearing once. This sequence was found in a man between 18 and 29 years old who had recovered from COVID-19. Sequencing was carried out using PBMCs or T cells enriched from blood (not recorded which). The chain is built from TRBV10-3 and TRBJ1-2; no clear D. The CDR3 here is CAISDLQEPNYGYTF. The CDR3 region has the DNA TGTGCCATCAGTGATCTTCAGGAACCTAACTATGGCTACACCTTC.